One sample yielded the 17 T cell receptor beta chains listed below, sequenced in a study of pediatric ulcerative colitis. Data came from immunoSEQ multiplex PCR; TCRdb stores just in-frame clones and leaves some out. The repertoire consists of about 64,000 clones, with roughly nine tenths occurring once and the leading ten covering approximately 3.4%. The sequenced sample was blood. Receptors were obtained from a boy between 5 and 17 years old with severe ulcerative colitis.

DNA of the CDR3: TGTGCCAGCGGAGTAGCGGGTCATTACAATGAGCAGTTCTTC. It encodes CASGVAGHYNEQFF. The chain combines TRBV27 with TRBJ2-1; 7 bases line up with TRBD2. Trimming removed 8 bases from V and 4 bases from J; junction bases left unmatched: 8. The germline gives CDR1 MNHEY, CDR2 SMNVEV (reference sequence). The CDR3 consists of 14 residues.

The V and J genes are TRBV5-1 and TRBJ2-5; TRBD2 matches at 11 bases. The V and J ends lost 4 bases and 4 bases, in that order; junction bases with no gene match: 6. The CDR3 consists of 15 residues. Germline V gene data show CDR1 as SGHRS and CDR2 as YFSETQ. DNA for the CDR3: TGCGCCAGCAGCCCACTTGGGACTAGCGGAGAGACCCAGTACTTC. This sequence encodes CASSPLGTSGETQYF.

J is TRBJ1-1 and V is TRBV10-3; the D gene is possibly TRBD1 (6 bases). The length of the CDR3 is 16 residues. V lost 2 bases to trimming and J lost 0 bases, with 13 bases between them. Germline-derived CDR1 and CDR2 are ENHRY and SYGVKD. This chain's CDR3 is CAISEGQGTLNTEAFF. DNA of the CDR3: TGTGCCATCAGTGAGGGGCAGGGGACCCTGAACACTGAAGCTTTCTTT.

The J gene is TRBJ2-2, the V gene TRBV6-5; either TRBD1 or TRBD2 may fit D (5 bases each). The CDR3 is 14 amino acids. In germline, CDR1 is MNHEY, CDR2 SVGAGI. V lost 4 bases and J 4 bases, leaving 10 bases between the germline ends. The CDR3 protein is CASSWGWSTGELFF. CDR3 sequence (DNA): TGTGCCAGCAGTTGGGGGTGGAGCACCGGGGAGCTGTTTTTT.

The chain has TRBV29-1 and TRBJ1-2; D is possibly TRBD1 (6 bases). V was clipped by 2 bases and J by 4 bases, with 14 bases between them. Germline V CDR1 and CDR2: SQVTM, ANQGSEA. CDR3 size: 14 residues. The chain's CDR3 is CSVETLTGPYGYTF. The CDR3 region has the DNA TGCAGCGTTGAAACACTTACAGGGCCCTATGGCTACACCTTC.

The rearrangement uses TRBV29-1 and TRBJ2-7; D assignment may be TRBD1 or TRBD2 (6 bases each). V was cut by 4 bases and J by 3 bases, with 13 bases left in between. In germline, CDR1 is SQVTM, CDR2 ANQGSEA. CDR3 size: 13 residues. The CDR3: CSVGEGGFYEQYF. CDR3 in DNA: TGCAGCGTTGGAGAAGGGGGGTTCTACGAGCAGTACTTC.

This chain uses TRBV2 with TRBJ2-7; 7 bases match TRBD1. CDR1 is SNHLY and CDR2 is FYNNEI in the germline V gene. With 5 bases clipped from V and 3 bases from J, the junction kept 1 base outside the gene matches. The CDR3 spans 12 residues. The CDR3 coding sequence is TGTGCCAGCAGTAGGGACAGCTACGAGCAGTACTTC. Protein: CASSRDSYEQYF.

This clone was observed a handful of times. The chain joins TRBV29-1 to TRBJ2-1; 11 positions agree with TRBD2. This CDR3 comprises 14 residues. The germline gives CDR1 SQVTM, CDR2 ANQGSEA. V shed 6 bases and J 4 bases; nucleotides not matched to a gene: 5. CDR3: CSVRTSGPYNEQFF. Here the CDR3 DNA reads TGCAGCGTCAGGACTAGCGGGCCGTACAATGAGCAGTTCTTC.

The V call is TRBV12-5, the J call TRBJ1-1; D is uncertain. CDR3 size: 13 residues. Germline V lookup: CDR1 LGHNT, CDR2 FRNRAP. V was shortened by 6 bases and J by 5 bases, with 13 bases between the two germline ends. The CDR3 coding sequence is TGTGCTAGTGGAGGAGTTCGGTGGACTGAAGCTTTCTTT. Its protein product is CASGGVRWTEAFF.

This clone was seen only once. This chain links TRBV29-1 with TRBJ1-2; TRBD1 might be the D (6 bases). CDR3 size: 12 residues. The V gene lost 7 bases and the J gene lost 7 bases, with 16 bases spanning the gap. The V gene's germline CDR1 is SQVTM and CDR2 ANQGSEA. The CDR3 nucleotides read TGCAGCGGGGGGGGCGCCGAGAGTGGCTACACCTTC. Amino acid sequence: CSGGGAESGYTF.

In this sample, this clone turned up a few times. This chain joins TRBV29-1 and TRBJ1-2; perhaps TRBD1 as D (6 bases). V gave up 8 bases and J gave up 1 base, with 14 bases separating them. This CDR3 contains 13 residues. The germline gives CDR1 SQVTM, CDR2 ANQGSEA. CDR3: CSTFGGNNYGYTF. CDR3 nucleotide sequence: TGCAGCACCTTTGGGGGCAATAACTATGGCTACACCTTC.

CDR3 coding DNA: TGTGCCAGTAGTATCGTGGGGCTATGGCAAGAGACCCAGTACTTC. Translated, it gives CASSIVGLWQETQYF. This chain connects TRBV19 to TRBJ2-5; D is perhaps TRBD1 (5 bases). V was cut by 3 bases and J by 2 bases, with 13 bases left in between. Germline V gene lookup returns CDR1 LNHDA and CDR2 SQIVND (reference sequence). The length of the CDR3 is 15 residues.

This rearrangement joins TRBV6-1 to TRBJ2-3, with 8 bases fitting TRBD1. The CDR3 length is 15 residues. The germline V gene encodes CDR1 MNHNS and CDR2 SASEGT. V lost 0 bases, J lost 4 bases, and 3 bases stayed unmatched. CDR3 amino acids: CASSEADRAPDTQYF. The CDR3 DNA follows: TGTGCCAGCAGTGAAGCGGACAGGGCCCCAGATACGCAGTATTTT.

V and J are TRBV13 and TRBJ2-3, with D maybe TRBD2 (6 bases). With 3 bases removed from V and 5 bases from J, the gap between germline ends came to 21 bases. The CDR3 length is 17 residues. CDR1 and CDR2 (germline): PRHDT, FYEKMQ (reference sequence). CDR3 in amino acids: CASSLEEGSDMVDTQYF. The CDR3 DNA is TGTGCCAGCAGCTTGGAGGAGGGTAGCGATATGGTAGATACGCAGTATTTT.

The V and J genes are TRBV4-1 and TRBJ1-5; D gene ambiguous. Germline CDR1 reads MGHRA; CDR2 reads YSYEKL. The CDR3 has 15 amino acids. Trimming cost V 0 bases and J 6 bases, with 12 bases left between them. CDR3 region: CASSQEGLSLQPQHF. In nucleotides, the CDR3 is TGCGCCAGCAGCCAAGAAGGGTTGAGTCTTCAGCCCCAGCATTTT.

The chain recombines TRBV28 with TRBJ2-5, with 10 positions matching TRBD2. Germline CDR1 reads MDHEN; CDR2 reads SYDVKM. The CDR3 is 16 amino acids. The junction had 14 bases not matched to a gene; V was cut back by 5 bases and J by 8 bases. The CDR3 region is CASSGVVVAGGHTQYF. CDR3 in DNA: TGTGCCAGCAGTGGAGTGGTAGTAGCGGGAGGTCACACCCAGTACTTC.

The table lists this clone with a count of one. V is TRBV30 and J is TRBJ2-2; D gene ambiguous. Germline V CDR1 and CDR2: GTSNPN, SVGIG (reference sequence). Trimming took 4 bases from V and 1 from J, leaving 7 bases between them. This CDR3 has 13 residues. CDR3 protein: CAWNPGNTGELFF. The CDR3 nucleotides are TGTGCCTGGAATCCAGGGAACACCGGGGAGCTGTTTTTT.